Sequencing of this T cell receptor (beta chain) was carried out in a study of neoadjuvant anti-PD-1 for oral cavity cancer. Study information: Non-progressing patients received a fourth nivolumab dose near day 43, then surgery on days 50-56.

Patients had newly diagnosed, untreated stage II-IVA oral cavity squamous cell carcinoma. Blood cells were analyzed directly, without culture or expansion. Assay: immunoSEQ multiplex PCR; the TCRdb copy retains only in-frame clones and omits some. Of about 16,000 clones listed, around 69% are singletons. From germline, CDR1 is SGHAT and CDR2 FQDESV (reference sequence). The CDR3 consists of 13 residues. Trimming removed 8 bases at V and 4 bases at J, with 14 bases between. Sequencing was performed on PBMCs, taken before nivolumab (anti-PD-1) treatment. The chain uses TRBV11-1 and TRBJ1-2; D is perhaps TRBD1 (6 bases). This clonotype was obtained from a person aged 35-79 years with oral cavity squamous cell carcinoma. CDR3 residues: CASATTGRYGYTF. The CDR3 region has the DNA TGTGCCAGCGCTACCACAGGGCGCTATGGCTACACCTTC.